The present entry profiles one T cell receptor (beta chain) with its context. Its antigen is unidentified. The sample comes from a study of T cells in Graves' hyperthyroidism and ophthalmopathy. Overall study findings and caveats: Ophthalmopathy was model-predicted a median about 6.7 months pre-onset.

The CDR3 is made up of 17 amino acids. Germline V gene lookup returns CDR1 SGHVS and CDR2 FQNEAQ. Trimming took 5 bases from V and 6 from J; bases not matched to a gene: 17. It was RNA transcripts that yielded the amplified TCR beta CDR3 regions. Using the HTBI primer set, a first-round RT-PCR was run on the TCR CDR3. MiXCR, run by TCRdb on the multiplex PCR reads, gives a single entry per CDR3 protein. The sample contains about 700,000 distinct CDR3 sequences, about 45% of which appear only once. This sequence joins TRBV7-8 and TRBJ2-7, with 9 nucleotides matching TRBD1. This TCR was sampled from an adult man with Graves' disease, either hyperthyroidism or ophthalmopathy (not recorded which). Input material: peripheral blood or thyroid tissue (not recorded which). CDR3 amino acids: CASSPGLDRGFLAEQYF. The CDR3 bases are TGTGCCAGCAGCCCCGGACTAGACAGGGGGTTTTTAGCCGAGCAGTACTTC.